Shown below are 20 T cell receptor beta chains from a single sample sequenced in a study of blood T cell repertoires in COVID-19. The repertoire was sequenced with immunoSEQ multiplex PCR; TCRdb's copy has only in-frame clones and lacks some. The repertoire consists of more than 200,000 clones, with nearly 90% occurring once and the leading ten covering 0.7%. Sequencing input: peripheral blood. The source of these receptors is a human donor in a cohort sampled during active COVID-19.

The CDR3, as DNA: TGCAGTGTAGCGGGGGCCTACGAGCAGTACTTC. It yields the protein CSVAGAYEQYF. The genes are TRBV20-1 and TRBJ2-7; 9 bases match TRBD2. Germline V gives CDR1 DFQATT, CDR2 SNEGSKA (reference sequence). CDR3 size: 11 residues. Germline trimming cut 7 bases from V and 2 bases from J; bases unmatched to any gene: 0.

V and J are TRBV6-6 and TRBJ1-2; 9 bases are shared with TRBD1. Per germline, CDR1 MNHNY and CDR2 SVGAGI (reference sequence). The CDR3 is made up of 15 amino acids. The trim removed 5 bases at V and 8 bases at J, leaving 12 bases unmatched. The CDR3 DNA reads TGTGCCAGCAGTCGCTCGGGACAGGGAGGAGAAGGCTACACCTTC. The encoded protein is CASSRSGQGGEGYTF.

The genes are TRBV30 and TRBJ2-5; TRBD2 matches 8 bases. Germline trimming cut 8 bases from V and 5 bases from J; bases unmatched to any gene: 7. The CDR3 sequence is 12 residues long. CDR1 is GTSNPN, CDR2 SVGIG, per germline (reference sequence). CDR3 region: CAREGGWETQYF. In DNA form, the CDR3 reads TGTGCCCGGGAGGGAGGCTGGGAGACCCAGTACTTC.

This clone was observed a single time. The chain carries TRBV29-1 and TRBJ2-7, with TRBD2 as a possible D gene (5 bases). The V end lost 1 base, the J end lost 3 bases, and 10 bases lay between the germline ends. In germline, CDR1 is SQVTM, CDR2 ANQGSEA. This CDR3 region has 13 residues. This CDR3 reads CSVEGQDFYEQYF. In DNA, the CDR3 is TGCAGCGTTGAAGGGCAGGACTTCTACGAGCAGTACTTC.

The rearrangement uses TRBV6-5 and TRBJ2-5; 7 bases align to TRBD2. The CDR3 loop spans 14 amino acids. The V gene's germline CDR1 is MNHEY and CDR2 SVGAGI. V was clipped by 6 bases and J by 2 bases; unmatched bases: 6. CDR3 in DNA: TGTGCCAGCAGCTCTGGGGGGGGACAAGAGACCCAGTACTTC. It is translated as CASSSGGGQETQYF.

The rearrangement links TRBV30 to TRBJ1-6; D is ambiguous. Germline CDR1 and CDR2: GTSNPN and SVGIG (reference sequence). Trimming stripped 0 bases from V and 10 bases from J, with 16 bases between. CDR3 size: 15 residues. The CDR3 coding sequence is TGTGCCTGGAGTGTACTTGGTGAGGTCCGGTCACCCCTCCACTTT. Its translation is CAWSVLGEVRSPLHF.

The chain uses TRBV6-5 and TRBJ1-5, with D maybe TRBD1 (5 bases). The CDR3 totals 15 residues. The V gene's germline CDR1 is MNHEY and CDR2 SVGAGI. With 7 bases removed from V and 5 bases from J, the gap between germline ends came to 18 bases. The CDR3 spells CASTKMDTVDQPQHF. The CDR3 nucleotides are TGTGCCAGCACCAAAATGGACACGGTCGATCAGCCCCAGCATTTT.

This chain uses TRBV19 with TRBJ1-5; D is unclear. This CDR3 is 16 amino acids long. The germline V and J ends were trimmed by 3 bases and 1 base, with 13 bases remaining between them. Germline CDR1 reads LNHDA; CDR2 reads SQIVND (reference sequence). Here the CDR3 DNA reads TGTGCCAGTAGTATCCTTTTCACATTGAGCAATCAGCCCCAGCATTTT. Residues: CASSILFTLSNQPQHF.

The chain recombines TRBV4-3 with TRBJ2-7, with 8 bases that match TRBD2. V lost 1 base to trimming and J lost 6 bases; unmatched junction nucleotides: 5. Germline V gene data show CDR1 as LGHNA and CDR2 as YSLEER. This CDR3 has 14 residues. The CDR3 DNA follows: TGCGCCAGCAGCCAAGGAGCGGGAGAGGGCGAGCAGTACTTC. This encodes CASSQGAGEGEQYF.

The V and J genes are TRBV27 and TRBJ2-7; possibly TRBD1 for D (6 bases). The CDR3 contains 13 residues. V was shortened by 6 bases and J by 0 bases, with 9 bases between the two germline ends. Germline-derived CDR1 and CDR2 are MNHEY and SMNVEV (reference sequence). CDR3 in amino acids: CASRRGSSYEQYF. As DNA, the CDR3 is TGTGCCAGCAGGAGGGGGAGCTCCTACGAGCAGTACTTC.

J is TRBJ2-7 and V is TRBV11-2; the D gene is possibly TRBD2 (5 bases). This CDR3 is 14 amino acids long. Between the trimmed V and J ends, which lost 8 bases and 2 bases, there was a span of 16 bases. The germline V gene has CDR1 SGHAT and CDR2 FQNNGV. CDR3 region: CASGRGGVAYEQYF. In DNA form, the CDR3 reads TGTGCCAGCGGCCGAGGAGGTGTCGCCTACGAGCAGTACTTC.

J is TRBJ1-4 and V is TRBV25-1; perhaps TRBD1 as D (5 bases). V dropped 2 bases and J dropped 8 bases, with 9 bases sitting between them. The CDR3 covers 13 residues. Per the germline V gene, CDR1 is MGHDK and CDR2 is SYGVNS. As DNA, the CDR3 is TGTGCCAGCAGTGAAGGGGGGGACGAAAAACTGTTTTTT. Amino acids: CASSEGGDEKLFF.

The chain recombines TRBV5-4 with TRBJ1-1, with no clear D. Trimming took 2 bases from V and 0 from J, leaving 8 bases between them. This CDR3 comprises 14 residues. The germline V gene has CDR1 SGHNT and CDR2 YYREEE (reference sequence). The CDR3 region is CASSFGNLNTEAFF. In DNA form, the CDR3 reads TGTGCCAGCAGCTTTGGCAATTTGAACACTGAAGCTTTCTTT. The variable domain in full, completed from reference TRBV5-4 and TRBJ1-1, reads ETGVTQSPTHLIKTRGQQVTLRCSSQSGHNTVSWYQQALGQGPQFIFQYYREEENGRGNFPPRFSGLQFPNYSSELNVNALELDDSALYLCASSFGNLNTEAFFGQGTRLTVV.

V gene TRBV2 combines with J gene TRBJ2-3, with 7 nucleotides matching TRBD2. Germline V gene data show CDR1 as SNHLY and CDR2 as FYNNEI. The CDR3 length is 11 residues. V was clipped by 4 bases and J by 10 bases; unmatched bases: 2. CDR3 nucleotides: TGTGCCAGCAGTGTCCTAGCGGCGCAGTATTTT. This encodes CASSVLAAQYF.

The CDR3 spells CASSHPGGSGIMYF. Written as DNA, the CDR3 is TGTGCCAGCAGCCACCCCGGGGGAAGCGGGATAATGTACTTC. The chain couples TRBV3-1 (or the pseudogene TRBV3-2) to TRBJ2-7, with 7 bases aligning to TRBD2. Trimming removed 3 bases from V and 12 bases from J; junction bases left unmatched: 14. Germline V lookup: CDR1 LGHDT, CDR2 YNNKEL (reference sequence). This CDR3 is 14 amino acids long.

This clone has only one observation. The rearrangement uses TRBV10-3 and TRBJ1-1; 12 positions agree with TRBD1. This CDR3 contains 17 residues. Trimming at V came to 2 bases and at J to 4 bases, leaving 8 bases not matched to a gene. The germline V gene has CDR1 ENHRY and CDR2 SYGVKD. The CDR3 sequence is CAISEKGQGAGGTEAFF. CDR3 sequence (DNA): TGTGCCATCAGTGAGAAGGGACAGGGGGCGGGTGGCACTGAAGCTTTCTTT.

CDR3 nucleotide sequence: TGTGCCAGCAGTCTTTGGACAGCTTTCTATGGCTACACCTTC. Translating it yields CASSLWTAFYGYTF. V usage is TRBV28 and J usage is TRBJ1-2, with D tentatively TRBD1 (6 bases). The germline gives CDR1 MDHEN, CDR2 SYDVKM. The CDR3 is made up of 14 amino acids. Trimming shortened V by 5 bases and J by 4 bases, and 14 bases separated the two germline ends.

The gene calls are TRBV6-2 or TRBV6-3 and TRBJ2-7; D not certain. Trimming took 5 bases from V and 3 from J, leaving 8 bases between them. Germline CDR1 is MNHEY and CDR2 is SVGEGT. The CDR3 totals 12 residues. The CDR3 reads CASSLDLYEQYF. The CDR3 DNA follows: TGTGCCAGCAGTCTAGACCTCTACGAGCAGTACTTC.

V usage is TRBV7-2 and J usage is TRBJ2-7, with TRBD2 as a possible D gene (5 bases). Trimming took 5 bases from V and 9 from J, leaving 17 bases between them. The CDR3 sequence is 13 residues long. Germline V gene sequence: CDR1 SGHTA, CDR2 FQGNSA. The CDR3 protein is CASSVDSPRGQYF. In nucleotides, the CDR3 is TGTGCCAGCAGCGTTGACTCTCCCCGGGGGCAGTACTTC.

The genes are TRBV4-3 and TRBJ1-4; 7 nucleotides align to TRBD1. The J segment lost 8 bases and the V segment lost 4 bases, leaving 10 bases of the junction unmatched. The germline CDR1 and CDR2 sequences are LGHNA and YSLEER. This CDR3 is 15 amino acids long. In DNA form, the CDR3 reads TGCGCCAGCAGCCGCCAGTCGACAGGGATCGAAAAACTGTTTTTT. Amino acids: CASSRQSTGIEKLFF.